The clone carrying this T cell receptor (beta chain) was seen a few times. The target antigen is unknown. This sample stems from a study of vaccination and CD4 T cells after COVID-19. General observations from the study: Rising from approximately 21 to 40, the median of SARS-CoV-2-reactive clonotypes did not change significantly. Convalescent patients studied were relatively few, and early post-infection timepoints were absent.

The Oncomine TCR Beta short-read assay sequenced DNA from cultured CD4+ T cells. TCRdb independently ran MiXCR on the PCR reads; one entry per CDR3 protein. Counted here are about 16,000 distinct CDR3 sequences, around 60% occurring once; the ten biggest clones make up roughly 10%. Trimming cost V 6 bases and J 9 bases; bases outside gene matches: 5. The CDR3 has 13 residues. Germline lookup yields CDR1 MNHEY and CDR2 SMNVEV (reference sequence). Documented treatment: roughly 11-day PBMC culture with coronavirus spike peptide pools or control peptides (ViraFEST assay). ViraFEST used peptide pools to expand antigen-specific T cells before TCR sequencing.

The source material was CD4+ T cells from blood, cultured in vitro. This clonotype was sampled from a human donor who had recovered from COVID-19. The chain couples TRBV27 to TRBJ2-1; 10 bases fit TRBD2. The CDR3 reads CASSPRTSGEQFF. The CDR3 DNA reads TGTGCCAGCAGCCCTCGGACTAGCGGTGAGCAGTTCTTC.